This TCR beta chain is drawn from a study of beta chain features in type 1 diabetes. CDR1 is MNHEY, CDR2 SMNVEV, per germline (reference sequence). This CDR3 is 14 amino acids long. The V and J ends lost 8 bases and 4 bases respectively, with 15 bases between them. On this clone itself: A clone one base away is much larger, so this may be a read error.

The whole isolated RNA underwent reverse transcription, so sequencing captured expressed TCRB transcripts. Assay used: immunoSEQ multiplex PCR; TCRdb lists only in-frame clones, some missing. The table lists about 320,000 clones, 11% to 15% of them singletons. The TCR comes from a man under 40 in good health. The rearrangement links TRBV27 to TRBJ2-1; D is perhaps TRBD2 (5 bases). The sequenced sample was central memory CD4+ T cells from blood. CDR3 in DNA: TGTGCCAGCGGCCGGGGAGAGGGATACAATGAGCAGTTCTTC. Amino acids: CASGRGEGYNEQFF.